The T cell receptor (beta chain) described here comes from a study of prognosis after radiotherapy for stage I lung cancer. The study's findings and limits: Patients' TRBV and TRBJ gene usage reportedly differed by presence or absence of metastases.

The germline V gene has CDR1 SGDLS and CDR2 YYNGEE. The V end was cut by 2 bases, the J end by 3 bases, with 9 bases between. CDR3 length: 13 residues. Genomic DNA served as the source from which two-round multiplex PCR generated TCR beta CDR3 amplicons. Used in first-round PCR were primers specific to each TRBV and TRBJ gene. TCRdb independently ran MiXCR on the multiplex PCR reads; one entry per CDR3 protein. The top ten hold about 17% of the sample, which has fewer than 35,000 distinct CDR3 sequences, roughly 49% seen once. This clonotype has a count of ten or more. What it binds is unknown. The receptor comes from a donor over 45 with non-small cell lung cancer. Here the sequenced sample was PBMCs, taken before or after stereotactic body radiation therapy (not recorded which). The chain has TRBV9 and TRBJ2-7, with unresolved D. The CDR3 bases are TGTGCCAGCAGCGTTGGGCCCGACTACGAGCAGTACTTC. Translated, it gives CASSVGPDYEQYF.